The rows below give T cell receptor beta chains drawn from one sample of a study of cytomegalovirus exposure and HLA in healthy donors. Using immunoSEQ multiplex PCR, the repertoire was profiled, and TCRdb retains in-frame clones only, with some absent. The sample records 75,000 to 100,000 clones, just over 70% being singletons. The sequencing input was PBMCs. The receptors originated from a man aged 55 to 70 in good health and CMV-seronegative. The CDR3 runs from the conserved cysteine through the conserved F or W. A D gene is named only where the DNA matches it firmly. Clone size, where shown, is once, few, many, or a class for clones that have expanded.

size	V	D	J	CDR3	DNA
NA	TRBV28	NA	TRBJ2-7	CASSLPQGYEQYF	TGTGCCAGCAGTCTACCGCAGGGCTACGAGCAGTACTTC
NA	TRBV27	TRBD2	TRBJ2-5	CAISRTSGETQYF	TGTGCCATATCAAGGACTAGCGGAGAGACCCAGTACTTC
NA	TRBV19	NA	TRBJ2-3	CASSTTHRVRTDTQYF	TGTGCCAGTAGTACCACCCACAGGGTTCGCACAGATACGCAGTATTTT
NA	TRBV9	NA	TRBJ1-3	CASSPEGDSRNTIYF	TGTGCCAGCAGCCCAGAAGGAGACAGCCGAAACACCATATATTTT
NA	TRBV1	NA	TRBJ1-2	CTSSQDRGNHYGYPF	TGCACCAGCAGCCAAGATAGGGGGAACCACTATGGCTACCCCTTC
NA	TRBV29-1	TRBD1	TRBJ1-5	CSVITGGSNQPQHF	TGCAGCGTTATCACAGGGGGTAGCAATCAGCCCCAGCATTTT
NA	TRBV7-2	NA	TRBJ1-1	CASSPERARAAFF	TGTGCCAGCAGCCCCGAAAGGGCCAGGGCGGCTTTCTTT
NA	TRBV28	NA	TRBJ2-2	CASRLLQGELFF	TGTGCCAGTAGATTACTCCAGGGGGAGCTGTTTTTT
few	TRBV5-1	NA	TRBJ2-4	CASSLVSGNNIQYF	TGCGCCAGCAGCTTGGTCTCCGGGAACAACATTCAGTACTTC
NA	TRBV11-2	NA	TRBJ1-2	CASSLGTDSNYGYTF	TGTGCCAGCAGCTTAGGGACAGATTCCAACTATGGCTACACCTTC
NA	TRBV11-2	NA	TRBJ2-1	CASSLGGAGEQFF	TGTGCCAGCAGCTTAGGTGGGGCGGGGGAGCAGTTCTTC
NA	TRBV27	NA	TRBJ1-2	CASSLSTNRVGYTF	TGTGCCAGCAGTTTATCAACTAACAGGGTTGGCTACACCTTC
NA	TRBV7-9	NA	TRBJ1-2	CASSQHAGKRGYTF	TGTGCCAGCAGCCAACACGCAGGGAAACGTGGCTACACCTTC
NA	TRBV7-9	NA	TRBJ2-7	CASSLTVYEQYF	TGTGCCAGCAGTCTTACGGTCTACGAGCAGTACTTC
NA	TRBV11-3	TRBD2	TRBJ2-7	CASSLGGGSAYEQYF	TGTGCCAGCAGCTTAGGCGGCGGGAGCGCCTACGAGCAGTACTTC
NA	TRBV6-5	NA	TRBJ1-6	CASSPYPGNLPLHF	TGTGCCAGCAGTCCCTACCCCGGTAATTTACCTCTCCACTTT
NA	TRBV7-5	NA	TRBJ2-7	CVRSLNPTGGYEQYF	TGTGTCAGAAGCTTAAACCCCACCGGGGGCTACGAGCAGTACTTC
NA	TRBV4-3	NA	TRBJ2-7	CASSQELVYEQYF	TGCGCCAGCAGCCAAGAACTGGTCTACGAGCAGTACTTC
NA	TRBV9	NA	TRBJ2-3	CASSVESLATDTQYF	TGTGCCAGCAGCGTAGAATCCCTAGCCACAGATACGCAGTATTTT
NA	TRBV23-1	NA	TRBJ1-2	CASSQFESSNYGYTF	TGCGCCAGCAGTCAATTTGAGAGCTCTAACTATGGCTACACCTTC
NA	TRBV29-1	NA	TRBJ1-4	CSVPMVGTNEKLFF	TGCAGCGTCCCCATGGTCGGAACTAATGAAAAACTGTTTTTT
NA	TRBV7-9	TRBD1	TRBJ1-1	CASGSRDRVAFF	TGTGCCAGCGGGTCCCGGGACAGGGTAGCTTTCTTT
NA	TRBV2	NA	TRBJ1-4	CASSPAGGRGEKLFF	TGTGCCAGCAGCCCCGCTGGGGGGAGGGGCGAAAAACTGTTTTTT
once	TRBV4-3	NA	TRBJ1-6	CASSQEPTGPNSPLHF	TGCGCCAGCAGCCAAGAACCTACAGGGCCTAATTCACCCCTCCACTTT
NA	TRBV19	TRBD2	TRBJ2-1	CASSTLAGGPNEQFF	TGTGCCAGTAGTACCCTAGCGGGAGGGCCCAATGAGCAGTTCTTC
NA	TRBV4-1	NA	TRBJ1-2	CASSQDGSLPNYGYTF	TGCGCCAGCAGCCAAGATGGGAGCCTCCCGAACTATGGCTACACCTTC
NA	TRBV28	NA	TRBJ2-1	CASSTEGDGVQFF	TGTGCCAGCAGTACCGAAGGCGACGGGGTGCAGTTCTTC
few	TRBV11-2	NA	TRBJ2-7	CASSLARHKSSYEQYF	TGTGCCAGCAGCTTAGCGCGACACAAGAGCTCCTACGAGCAGTACTTC
few	TRBV14	TRBD2	TRBJ2-7	CASSPFGGSSLAEQYF	TGTGCCAGCAGCCCCTTCGGGGGGTCCTCTCTAGCCGAGCAGTACTTC
NA	TRBV6-1	NA	TRBJ2-1	CASTPAWGDNEQFF	TGTGCCAGCACCCCAGCTTGGGGGGACAATGAGCAGTTCTTC
NA	TRBV6-6	TRBD2	TRBJ2-5	CASSYSPAGGQETQYF	TGTGCCAGCAGTTACTCCCCAGCGGGGGGCCAAGAGACCCAGTACTTC
NA	TRBV5-4	TRBD2	TRBJ2-3	CASSARLAGAGTDTQYF	TGTGCCAGCAGCGCCAGACTAGCGGGAGCGGGCACAGATACGCAGTATTTT
NA	TRBV18	TRBD1	TRBJ2-7	CASSTGTGVLEQYF	TGTGCCAGCTCAACCGGGACAGGGGTCCTCGAGCAGTACTTC
NA	TRBV30	NA	TRBJ2-3	CAWSVGGRADTQYF	TGTGCCTGGAGTGTAGGAGGAAGGGCAGATACGCAGTATTTT
NA	TRBV5-4	TRBD2	TRBJ2-7	CASSVQTSGSYEQYF	TGTGCCAGCAGCGTTCAGACTAGCGGTTCCTACGAGCAGTACTTC
NA	TRBV4-3	TRBD2	TRBJ2-1	CASSPQRGVYNEQFF	TGCGCCAGCAGCCCGCAGCGGGGGGTCTACAATGAGCAGTTCTTC
NA	TRBV7-8	NA	TRBJ1-4	CASSLLTRGSNEKLFF	TGTGCCAGCAGCTTATTAACCCGGGGTTCTAATGAAAAACTGTTTTTT
NA	TRBV27	TRBD1	TRBJ2-2	CASLRTGGTGELFF	TGTGCCAGTCTCCGGACAGGTGGAACCGGGGAGCTGTTTTTT
NA	TRBV10-3	TRBD2	TRBJ2-7	CAISEWSSGTEQYF	TGTGCCATCAGTGAATGGTCTAGCGGTACCGAGCAGTACTTC
NA	TRBV7-9	TRBD1	TRBJ1-4	CASSLSQGVEKLFF	TGTGCCAGCAGCTTATCACAGGGGGTGGAAAAACTGTTTTTT
few	TRBV6-1	NA	TRBJ2-7	CASSAPGTYEQYF	TGTGCCAGCAGTGCCCCCGGGACCTACGAGCAGTACTTC
NA	TRBV6-1	TRBD1	TRBJ1-5	CATIETGFGQPQHF	TGTGCCACCATAGAGACAGGGTTTGGACAGCCCCAGCATTTT
NA	TRBV5-1	NA	TRBJ1-1	CASSSDGGYAFF	TGCGCCAGCAGCTCGGACGGAGGATACGCTTTCTTT
NA	TRBV7-8	NA	TRBJ1-1	CASSSRTGNMNTEAFF	TGTGCCAGCAGCTCACGGACGGGGAACATGAACACTGAAGCTTTCTTT
NA	TRBV19	NA	TRBJ2-7	CASSSASVPSYEQYF	TGTGCCAGTAGTAGCGCGTCTGTACCCTCCTACGAGCAGTACTTC
NA	TRBV7-9	NA	TRBJ1-2	CASSLRRGETNGYTF	TGTGCCAGCAGCTTACGCAGGGGCGAAACCAATGGCTACACCTTC
NA	TRBV28	NA	TRBJ2-7	CASRVQNYEQYF	TGTGCCAGCAGAGTCCAGAACTACGAGCAGTACTTC
NA	TRBV11-2	TRBD1	TRBJ2-7	CASSLDRGPSYEQYF	TGTGCCAGCAGCTTAGACAGGGGGCCCTCCTACGAGCAGTACTTC
NA	TRBV19	TRBD1	TRBJ1-6	CATGQGAISPLHF	TGTGCCACGGGACAGGGGGCAATTTCACCCCTCCACTTT